The present entry profiles one T cell receptor (beta chain) with its context. The entry originates in a study of blood T cell repertoires in COVID-19. Study information: PBMCs, B-cell-depleted T cells, or T cells were the source of the cDNA or gDNA that made up the material.

The V end was cut by 5 bases, the J end by 0 bases, with 17 bases between. The CDR3 has 16 residues. Germline-derived CDR1 and CDR2 are MDHEN and SYDVKM. The table came from immunoSEQ multiplex PCR; TCRdb's copy has only in-frame clones and leaves some out. The profile shows under 250,000 clones, more than 75% of them singletons. The TCR originated in a middle-aged man who had recovered from COVID-19. The V gene is TRBV28, the J gene TRBJ2-7; D is unresolved. The sequenced sample was peripheral blood. CDR3 in amino acids: CASSPIRATLSYEQYF. The CDR3 DNA reads TGTGCCAGCAGTCCGATCCGTGCAACTCTCTCCTACGAGCAGTACTTC.